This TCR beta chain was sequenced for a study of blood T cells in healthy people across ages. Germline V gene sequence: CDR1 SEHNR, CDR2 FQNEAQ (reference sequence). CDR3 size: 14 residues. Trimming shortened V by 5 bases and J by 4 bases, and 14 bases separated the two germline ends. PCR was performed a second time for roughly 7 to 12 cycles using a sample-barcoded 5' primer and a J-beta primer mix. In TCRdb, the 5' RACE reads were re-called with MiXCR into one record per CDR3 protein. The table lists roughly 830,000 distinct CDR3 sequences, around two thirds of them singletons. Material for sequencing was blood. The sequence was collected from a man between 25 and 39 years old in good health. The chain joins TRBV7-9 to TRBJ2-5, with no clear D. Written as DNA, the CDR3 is TGTGCCAGCAGCCTGACCCTCTCAGGAGAGACCCAGTACTTC. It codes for CASSLTLSGETQYF.